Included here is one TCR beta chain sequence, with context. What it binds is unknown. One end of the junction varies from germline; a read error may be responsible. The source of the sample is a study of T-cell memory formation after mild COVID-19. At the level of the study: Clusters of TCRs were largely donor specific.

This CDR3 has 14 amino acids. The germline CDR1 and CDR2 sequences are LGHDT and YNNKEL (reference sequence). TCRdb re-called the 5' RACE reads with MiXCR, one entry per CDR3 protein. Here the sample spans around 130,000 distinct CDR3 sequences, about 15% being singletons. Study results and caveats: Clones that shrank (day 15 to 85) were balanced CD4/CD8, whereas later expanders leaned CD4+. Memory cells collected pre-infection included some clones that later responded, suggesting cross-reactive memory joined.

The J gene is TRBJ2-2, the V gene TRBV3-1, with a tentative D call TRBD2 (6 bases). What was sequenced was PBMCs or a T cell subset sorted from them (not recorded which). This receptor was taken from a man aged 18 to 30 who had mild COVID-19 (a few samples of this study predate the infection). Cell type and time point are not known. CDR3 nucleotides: TGTGCCAGCAGCCCGAGGGTTCTCTCCGGGGGGCTGTTTTTT. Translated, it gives CASSPRVLSGGLFF.